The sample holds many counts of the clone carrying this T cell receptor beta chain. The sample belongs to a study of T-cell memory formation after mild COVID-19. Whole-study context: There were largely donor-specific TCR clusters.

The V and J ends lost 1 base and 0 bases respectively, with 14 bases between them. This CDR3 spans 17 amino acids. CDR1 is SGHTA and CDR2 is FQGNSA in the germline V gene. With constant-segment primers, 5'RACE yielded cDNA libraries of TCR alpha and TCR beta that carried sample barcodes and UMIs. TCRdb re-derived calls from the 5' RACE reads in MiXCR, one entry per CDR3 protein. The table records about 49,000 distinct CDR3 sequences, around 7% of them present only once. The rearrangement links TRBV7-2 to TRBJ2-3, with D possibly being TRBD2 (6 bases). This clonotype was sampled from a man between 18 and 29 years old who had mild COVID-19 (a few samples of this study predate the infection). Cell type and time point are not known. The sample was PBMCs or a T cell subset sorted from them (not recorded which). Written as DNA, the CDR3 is TGTGCCAGCAGCTTAGTTGGGGGGACTCCTAGCACAGATACGCAGTATTTT. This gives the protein CASSLVGGTPSTDTQYF.